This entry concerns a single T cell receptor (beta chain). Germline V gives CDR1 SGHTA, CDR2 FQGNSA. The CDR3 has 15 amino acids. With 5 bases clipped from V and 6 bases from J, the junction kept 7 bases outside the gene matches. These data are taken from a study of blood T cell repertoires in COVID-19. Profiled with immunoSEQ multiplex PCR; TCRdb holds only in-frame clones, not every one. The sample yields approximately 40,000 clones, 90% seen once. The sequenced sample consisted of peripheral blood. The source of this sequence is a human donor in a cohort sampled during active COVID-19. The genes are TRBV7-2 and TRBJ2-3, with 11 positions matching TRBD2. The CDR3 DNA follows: TGTGCCAGCAGCGTCACTAGCGGGAGTTACGATACGCAGTATTTT. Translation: CASSVTSGSYDTQYF.